A single sample gave rise to the 20 T cell receptor beta chains below, sequenced in a study of cytomegalovirus exposure and HLA in healthy donors. Primers for the PCR totalled 60 Vbeta and 13 Jbeta. Profiled with immunoSEQ multiplex PCR; TCRdb holds only in-frame clones, not every one. The sample carries 150,000 or so clones, 77% recorded once. Input material: PBMCs. The origin of the receptors is a male donor in good health and CMV-seropositive.

The V gene is TRBV29-1, the J gene TRBJ2-7, with a possible D match to TRBD1 (5 bases). Per the germline V gene, CDR1 is SQVTM and CDR2 is ANQGSEA. Trimming took 7 bases from V and 5 from J, leaving 18 bases between them. The CDR3 loop spans 13 amino acids. The CDR3 nucleotides are TGCAGCGCCAGGAAGGGGTTTAGTGACGAGCAGTACTTC. Its translation is CSARKGFSDEQYF.

The chain has TRBV5-6 and TRBJ2-7; possibly TRBD1 for D (5 bases). The germline V and J ends were trimmed by 3 bases and 2 bases, with 21 bases remaining between them. The CDR3 sequence is 17 residues long. Germline assignment: CDR1 SGHDT and CDR2 YYEEEE. The CDR3 coding sequence is TGTGCCAGCAGCTGCAGGGTTGTTGATCCCTCTGCCTACGAGCAGTACTTC. It yields the protein CASSCRVVDPSAYEQYF.

V gene TRBV7-3 combines with J gene TRBJ2-7, with 7 bases matching TRBD1. Germline assignment: CDR1 SGHTA and CDR2 FQGTGA. V dropped 1 base and J dropped 2; count of bases not matched to a gene: 5. The CDR3 extends over 15 amino acids. In DNA, the CDR3 is TGTGCCAGCAGCTTAAGAGGGACAGCCCCCTACGAGCAGTACTTC. Residues: CASSLRGTAPYEQYF.

In its sample, this clone was seen a few times. In the same sample, other DNA sequences code for this CDR3. The V gene is TRBV5-1, the J gene TRBJ2-3; 11 bases fit TRBD2. The CDR3 length is 15 residues. The junction had 0 bases not matched to a gene; V was cut back by 0 bases and J by 3 bases. The germline V gene has CDR1 SGHRS and CDR2 YFSETQ. CDR3 nucleotide sequence: TGCGCCAGCAGCTTGGGACTAGCGGGAACAGATACGCAGTATTTT. Translation gives CASSLGLAGTDTQYF.

The V gene is TRBV2, the J gene TRBJ1-5; D remains unclear. CDR1 and CDR2 (germline): SNHLY, FYNNEI. V shed 5 bases and J shed 4 bases, with 15 bases lying between them. This CDR3 contains 15 residues. CDR3 in amino acids: CASSQIMTGNQPQHF. Written as DNA, the CDR3 is TGTGCCAGCAGTCAGATCATGACGGGGAATCAGCCCCAGCATTTT. Full variable domain (outside the CDR3, taken from reference TRBV2 and TRBJ1-5): EPEVTQTPSHQVTQMGQEVILRCVPISNHLYFYWYRQILGQKVEFLVSFYNNEISEKSEIFDDQFSVERPDGSNFTLKIRSTKLEDSAMYFCASSQIMTGNQPQHFGDGTRLSIL.

The chain recombines TRBV7-2 with TRBJ1-2; maybe TRBD1 (6 bases). Germline-derived CDR1 and CDR2 are SGHTA and FQGNSA. Trimming took 5 bases from V and 0 from J, leaving 19 bases between them. There are 17 residues in the CDR3. This CDR3 is CASSGGRGRGPNYGYTF. The CDR3 region has the DNA TGTGCCAGCAGCGGAGGGAGGGGGAGGGGCCCTAACTATGGCTACACCTTC. Supplemented by reference TRBV7-2 and TRBJ1-2, the full variable domain reads GAGVSQSPSNKVTEKGKDVELRCDPISGHTALYWYRQSLGQGLEFLIYFQGNSAPDKSGLPSDRFSAERTGGSVSTLTIQRTQQEDSAVYLCASSGGRGRGPNYGYTFGSGTRLTVV.

The CDR3 reads CASSLVGTDEQFF. The CDR3 bases are TGTGCCAGCAGCTTGGTGGGGACAGATGAGCAGTTCTTC. This sequence joins TRBV5-6 and TRBJ2-1, with 7 bases lining up with TRBD1. The V gene's germline CDR1 is SGHDT and CDR2 YYEEEE. The CDR3 is 13 amino acids. With V trimmed by 0 bases and J by 8 bases, 2 bases remained unmatched.

The chain combines TRBV9 with TRBJ2-1; 8 nucleotides agree with TRBD1. Germline CDR1 SGDLS, CDR2 YYNGEE. The length of the CDR3 is 13 residues. The trim removed 3 bases at V and 9 bases at J, leaving 5 bases unmatched. The CDR3 sequence: CASSGQGIGEQFF. The CDR3 nucleotides read TGTGCCAGCAGCGGACAGGGGATCGGTGAGCAGTTCTTC.

The rearrangement uses TRBV21-1 and TRBJ2-7; the table names TRBD1, a call not compared with the DNA. TRBV21-1 is annotated as a pseudogene. The CDR3 has 15 amino acids. The CDR3, as DNA: TGTGCCAGCAGCACCCGGGCCCAGGGGGTACGAGAGCAGTACTTC. It encodes CASSTRAQGVREQYF.

CDR3 nucleotide sequence: TGCGCCAGCAGCCTCCGAGAGACTACCTACGAGCAGTACTTC. Its protein product is CASSLRETTYEQYF. The rearrangement joins TRBV5-1 to TRBJ2-7; D is possibly TRBD2 (5 bases). V shed 4 bases and J shed 2 bases, with 13 bases lying between them. There are 14 residues in the CDR3. The germline gives CDR1 SGHRS, CDR2 YFSETQ.

The V and J genes are TRBV10-3 and TRBJ1-1; D not certain. Deletions cut 3 bases from V and 1 base from J, with 12 bases between. This CDR3 spans 15 amino acids. CDR1 is ENHRY and CDR2 is SYGVKD in the germline V gene. The DNA for the CDR3 is TGTGCCATCAGTGACGATGCGCGGAGGAACACTGAAGCTTTCTTT. Protein sequence: CAISDDARRNTEAFF.

This clone was seen a single time. This chain uses TRBV7-2 with TRBJ2-1; tentatively, D is TRBD2 (5 bases). The CDR3 consists of 15 residues. Trimming removed 6 bases at V and 1 base at J, with 13 bases between. In germline, CDR1 is SGHTA, CDR2 FQGNSA. The CDR3 nucleotides are TGTGCCAGCAGTTCGGGGAGCCTATCCTACAATGAGCAGTTCTTC. It yields the protein CASSSGSLSYNEQFF.

The gene calls are TRBV25-1 and TRBJ2-7, with D possibly being TRBD2 (5 bases). V was cut by 6 bases and J by 2 bases, with 17 bases left in between. This CDR3 is built from 15 residues. Looked up from germline, CDR1 is MGHDK and CDR2 is SYGVNS. The CDR3 DNA reads as TGTGCCAGCAGCCAAGAGAGGGATCCCGCCTACGAGCAGTACTTC. Translated: CASSQERDPAYEQYF.

This clone was recorded only once. The genes are TRBV11-3 and TRBJ1-4; D perhaps matches TRBD1 (5 bases). Trimming cost V 0 bases and J 7 bases, with 12 bases left between them. From germline, CDR1 is SGHNT and CDR2 YENEEA. The CDR3 has 15 residues. The CDR3 bases are TGTGCCAGCAGCTTAGATCTCGGGGGTTGTGAAAAACTGTTTTTT. This sequence encodes CASSLDLGGCEKLFF.

The chain joins TRBV7-4 to TRBJ2-5, with 10 nucleotides matching TRBD2. Germline trimming cut 4 bases from V and 1 base from J; bases unmatched to any gene: 6. The length of the CDR3 is 16 residues. Germline CDR1 SGHVT, CDR2 SQSDAQ. In DNA form, the CDR3 reads TGTGCCAGCAGCTACATAGCGGGGGGCCGCCAAGAGACCCAGTACTTC. Its translation: CASSYIAGGRQETQYF.

The rearrangement links TRBV19 to TRBJ1-1; D is ambiguous. V was clipped by 8 bases and J by 2 bases, with 15 bases between them. Germline lookup yields CDR1 LNHDA and CDR2 SQIVND (reference sequence). The CDR3 runs to 14 residues. The CDR3, as DNA: TGTGCCAGTGCGCAAACGACGGGAAACACTGAAGCTTTCTTT. This encodes CASAQTTGNTEAFF.

The genes are TRBV5-1 and TRBJ2-2; TRBD1 is a possible D gene (5 bases). Between the trimmed V and J ends, which lost 2 bases and 3 bases, there was a span of 14 bases. Per the germline V gene, CDR1 is SGHRS and CDR2 is YFSETQ. CDR3 size: 16 residues. CDR3 DNA: TGCGCCAGCAGCTTAGAAAGGGGTCCTTACACCGGGGAGCTGTTTTTT. This gives the protein CASSLERGPYTGELFF.

This chain uses TRBV4-1 with TRBJ1-2; 9 nucleotides align to TRBD1. Germline lookup yields CDR1 MGHRA and CDR2 YSYEKL. The CDR3 covers 16 residues. Trimming at V came to 3 bases and at J to 7 bases, leaving 12 bases not matched to a gene. Written as DNA, the CDR3 is TGCGCCAGCAGCCATGGCCTAGGGACAGGGTCTTCTGGCTACACCTTC. It is translated as CASSHGLGTGSSGYTF.

V usage is TRBV2 and J usage is TRBJ1-2; 11 bases match TRBD1. J was trimmed by 4 bases and V by 6 bases; bases with no gene match: 13. The CDR3 spans 17 residues. Per germline, CDR1 SNHLY and CDR2 FYNNEI. The CDR3 spells CASSGPGQGVLGYGYTF. The CDR3 coding sequence is TGTGCCAGCAGCGGTCCGGGACAGGGGGTCTTGGGCTATGGCTACACCTTC.

The chain joins TRBV7-9 to TRBJ1-2, with D maybe TRBD1 (6 bases). Germline V gene sequence: CDR1 SEHNR, CDR2 FQNEAQ (reference sequence). Deletions cut 1 base from V and 8 bases from J, with 14 bases between. The CDR3 runs to 14 residues. CDR3 sequence (DNA): TGTGCCAGCAGCTTAGGGACAGTACTTATGGGCTACACCTTC. Translation gives CASSLGTVLMGYTF.